The entry below describes one T cell receptor beta chain. Treatment of the sample: around 19 received Ad26.COV2.S at low or high dose, single or two shots; five or six received placebo; per-sample allocation not given. Samples came from day 63 after the first vaccine or placebo injection. The record originates from a study of Ad26.COV2.S vaccination and SARS-CoV-2 variants. Turning to the study itself: Participants got Ad26.COV2.S intramuscularly, once or twice 56 days apart.

Sequencing was performed with immunoSEQ multiplex PCR; in TCRdb, only in-frame clones are kept and a portion is missing. The profile shows 250,000 or so clones, 87% of them singletons. Germline V gives CDR1 SNHLY, CDR2 FYNNEI. The CDR3 runs 17 residues. With 7 bases clipped from V and 0 bases from J, the junction kept 5 bases outside the gene matches. The source is a person between 18 and 65 years old who received the Ad26.COV2.S COVID-19 vaccine or a placebo. This specimen was peripheral blood, taken in a trial of Ad26.COV2.S vaccine versus placebo. The chain carries TRBV2 and TRBJ2-2; 13 nucleotides align to TRBD2. The CDR3 loop is CASTRLAGGPNTGELFF. CDR3 coding DNA: TGTGCCAGCACTCGACTAGCGGGAGGACCGAACACCGGGGAGCTGTTTTTT.